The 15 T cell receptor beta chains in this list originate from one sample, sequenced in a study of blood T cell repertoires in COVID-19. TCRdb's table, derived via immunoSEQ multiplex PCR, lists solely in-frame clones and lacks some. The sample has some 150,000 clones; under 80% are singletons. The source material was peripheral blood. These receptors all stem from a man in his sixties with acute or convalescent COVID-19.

CDR3 bases: TGTGCCTGGAGTGTAGGGCAGGGCCACTTCGGGACCCAGTACTTC. Translated: CAWSVGQGHFGTQYF. V is TRBV30 and J is TRBJ2-5, with a tentative D call TRBD1 (5 bases). V lost 0 bases and J lost 7, with 18 bases in between. The CDR3 is 15 residues long. Germline V gene sequence: CDR1 GTSNPN, CDR2 SVGIG (reference sequence).

This chain's CDR3 is CASSPESMRTYNEQFF. The DNA for the CDR3 is TGTGCCAGCTCACCAGAGTCTATGCGGACCTACAATGAGCAGTTCTTC. The chain links TRBV18 to TRBJ2-1; D gene unclear. The CDR3 loop spans 16 amino acids. Deletions cut 2 bases from V and 2 bases from J, with 13 bases between. The germline gives CDR1 KGHSH, CDR2 LQKENI.

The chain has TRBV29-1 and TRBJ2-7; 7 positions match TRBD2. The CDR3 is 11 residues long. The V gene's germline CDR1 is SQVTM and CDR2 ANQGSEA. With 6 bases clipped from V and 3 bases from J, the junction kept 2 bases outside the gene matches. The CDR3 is CSVGGDYEQYF. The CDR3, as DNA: TGCAGCGTGGGGGGGGACTACGAGCAGTACTTC.

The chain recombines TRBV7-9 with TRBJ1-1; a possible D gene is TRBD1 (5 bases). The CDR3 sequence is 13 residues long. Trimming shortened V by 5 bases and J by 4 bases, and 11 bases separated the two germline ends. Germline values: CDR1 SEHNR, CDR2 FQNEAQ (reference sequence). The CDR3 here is CASSRGISTEAFF. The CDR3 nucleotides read TGTGCCAGCAGCCGGGGGATATCCACTGAAGCTTTCTTT.

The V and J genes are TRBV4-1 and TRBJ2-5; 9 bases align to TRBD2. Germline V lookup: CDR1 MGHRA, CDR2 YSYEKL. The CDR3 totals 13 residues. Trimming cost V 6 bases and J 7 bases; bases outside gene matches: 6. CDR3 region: CASSFAGGVTQYF. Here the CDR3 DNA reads TGCGCCAGCAGTTTTGCGGGGGGGGTGACCCAGTACTTC.

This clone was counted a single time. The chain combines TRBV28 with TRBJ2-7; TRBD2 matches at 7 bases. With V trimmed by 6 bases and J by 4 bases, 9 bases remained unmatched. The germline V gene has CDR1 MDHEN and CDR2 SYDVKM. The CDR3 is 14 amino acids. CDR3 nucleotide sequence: TGTGCCAGCAGGGGAGGCGGGAGTGTGTACGAGCAGTACTTC. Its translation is CASRGGGSVYEQYF.

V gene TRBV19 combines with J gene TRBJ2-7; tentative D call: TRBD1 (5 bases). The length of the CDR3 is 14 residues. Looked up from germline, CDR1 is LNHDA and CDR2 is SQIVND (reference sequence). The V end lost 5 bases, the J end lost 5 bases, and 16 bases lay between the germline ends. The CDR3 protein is CASSPGPVVHEQYF. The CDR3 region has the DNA TGTGCCAGTAGTCCAGGGCCGGTGGTCCACGAGCAGTACTTC.

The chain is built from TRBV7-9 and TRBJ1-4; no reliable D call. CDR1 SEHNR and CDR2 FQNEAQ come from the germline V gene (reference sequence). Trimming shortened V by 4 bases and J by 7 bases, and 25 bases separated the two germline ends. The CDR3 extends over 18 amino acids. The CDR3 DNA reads TGTGCCAGCAGCTCCCTCCCAGATTTCCGCGGTTCGGGTGAAAAACTGTTTTTT. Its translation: CASSSLPDFRGSGEKLFF.

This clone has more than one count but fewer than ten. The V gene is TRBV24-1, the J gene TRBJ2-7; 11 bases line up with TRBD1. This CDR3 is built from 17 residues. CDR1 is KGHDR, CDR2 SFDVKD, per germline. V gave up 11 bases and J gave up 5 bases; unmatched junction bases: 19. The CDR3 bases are TGTGCCATCAAGCAAGAGAGTGGGGACAGGGGGGACCACGAGCAGTACTTC. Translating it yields CAIKQESGDRGDHEQYF.

CDR3 loop: CASRQGTNQPQHF. In DNA form, the CDR3 reads TGTGCCAGCAGACAGGGAACGAATCAGCCCCAGCATTTT. The chain carries TRBV28 and TRBJ1-5; D might be TRBD1 (6 bases). The ends were cut back, 6 bases at V and 4 bases at J, with 10 bases in the middle. The germline V gene encodes CDR1 MDHEN and CDR2 SYDVKM. This CDR3 is built from 13 residues.

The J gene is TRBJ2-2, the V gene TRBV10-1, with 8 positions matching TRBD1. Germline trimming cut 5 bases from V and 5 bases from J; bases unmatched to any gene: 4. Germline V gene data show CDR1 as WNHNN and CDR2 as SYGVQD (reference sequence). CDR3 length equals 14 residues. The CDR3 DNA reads TGCGCCAGCAGTTTAGGACAGGGAACCGGGGAGCTGTTTTTT. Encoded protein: CASSLGQGTGELFF.

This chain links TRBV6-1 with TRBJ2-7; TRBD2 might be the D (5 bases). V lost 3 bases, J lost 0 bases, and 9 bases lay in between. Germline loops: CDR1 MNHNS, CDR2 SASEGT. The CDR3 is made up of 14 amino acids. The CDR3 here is CASSEAGYSYEQYF. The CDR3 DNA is TGTGCCAGCAGTGAGGCGGGTTACTCCTACGAGCAGTACTTC.

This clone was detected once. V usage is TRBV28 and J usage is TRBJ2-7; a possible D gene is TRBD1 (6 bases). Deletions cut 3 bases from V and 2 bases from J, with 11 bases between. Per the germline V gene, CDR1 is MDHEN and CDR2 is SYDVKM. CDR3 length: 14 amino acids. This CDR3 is CASSFQGTTYEQYF. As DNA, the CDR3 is TGTGCCAGCAGTTTCCAGGGGACAACCTACGAGCAGTACTTC.

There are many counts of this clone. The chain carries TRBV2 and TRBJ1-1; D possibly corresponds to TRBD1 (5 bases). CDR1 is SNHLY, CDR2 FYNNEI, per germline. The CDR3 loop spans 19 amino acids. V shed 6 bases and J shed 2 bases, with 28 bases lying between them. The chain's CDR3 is CASRLGTGMGGPRNTEAFF. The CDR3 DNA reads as TGTGCCAGCAGACTTGGGACGGGGATGGGAGGGCCTAGAAACACTGAAGCTTTCTTT.

CDR3 DNA: TGCGCCAGCAGCCAAAGCCGGGGGGGAGGCACAGATACGCAGTATTTT. Amino acid sequence: CASSQSRGGGTDTQYF. The V call is TRBV4-1, the J call TRBJ2-3, with 8 bases matching TRBD2. V gave up 2 bases and J gave up 1 base; unmatched junction bases: 5. Germline V gene data show CDR1 as MGHRA and CDR2 as YSYEKL. This CDR3 contains 16 residues.